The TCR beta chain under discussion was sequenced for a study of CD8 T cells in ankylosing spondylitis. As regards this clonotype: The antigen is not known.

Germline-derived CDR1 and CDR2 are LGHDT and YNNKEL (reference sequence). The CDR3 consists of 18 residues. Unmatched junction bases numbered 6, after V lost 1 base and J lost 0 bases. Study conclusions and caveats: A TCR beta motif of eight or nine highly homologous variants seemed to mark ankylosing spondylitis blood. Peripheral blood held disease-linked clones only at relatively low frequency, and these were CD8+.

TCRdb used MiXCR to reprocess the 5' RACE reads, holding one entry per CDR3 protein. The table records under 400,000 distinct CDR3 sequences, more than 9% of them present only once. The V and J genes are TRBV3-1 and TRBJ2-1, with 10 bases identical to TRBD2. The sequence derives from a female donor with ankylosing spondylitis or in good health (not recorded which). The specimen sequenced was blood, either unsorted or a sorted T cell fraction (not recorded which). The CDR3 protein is CASSQGGSGGSSYNEQFF. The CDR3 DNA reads TGTGCCAGCAGCCAAGGGGGTAGCGGGGGGAGCTCCTACAATGAGCAGTTCTTC.